This TCR beta chain was found in a study of CXCR3-negative and CXCR3-positive naive CD8 T cells. Worth noting for this clonotype: Its antigen is unknown.

The authors prepared UMI-labeled TRB cDNA libraries by 5' RACE. Reanalyzing the 5' RACE reads, TCRdb keeps one entry per CDR3 protein, without DNA. The table lists 130,000 or so distinct CDR3 sequences. CDR3 length: 18 residues. Germline CDR1 SGHRS, CDR2 YFSETQ. Study-wide results and caveats: TRB CDR3s were more hydrophobic in CXCR3-positive than in CXCR3-negative naive cells.

Phenotypically, naive CD8+ T cells corresponded to CD45RO-CCR7+CD27+CD95-. This clonotype originated in a human donor in good health. Some clones in this sample may be carry-over from other donors' samples. The sequenced material came from naive CXCR3+ CD8+ T cells from blood. Subset meaning: CD45RO-CCR7+CD27+CD95- naive CD8+ T cells expressing CXCR3 (TNR3+). This chain uses TRBV5-1 with TRBJ2-3. The CDR3 sequence: CASSLDSIIFDFTDTQYF. The complete variable domain, with remaining parts taken from reference TRBV5-1 and TRBJ2-3, reads KAGVTQTPRYLIKTRGQQVTLSCSPISGHRSVSWYQQTPGQGLQFLFEYFSETQRNKGNFPGRFSGRQFSNSRSEMNVSTLELGDSALYLCASSLDSIIFDFTDTQYFGPGTRLTVL.